This T cell receptor (beta chain) was captured in a study of regulatory T cells in long-lasting Graves disease. Study-wide results and limits: Owing to a sample size that was small, accuracy may have been reduced.

Time point in this sample: newly diagnosed GD, antithyroid drugs for less than 3 months. Making the TCR library involved RNA that had been extracted from PBMCs. Concerning this clonotype: What it binds is not known.

Arm-PCR of CDR3 regions and iRepertoire HTBI primers were used to build TCR beta libraries. TCRdb used MiXCR to reprocess the multiplex PCR reads, holding one entry per CDR3 protein. This table holds 400,000 to 500,000 distinct CDR3 sequences, less than 20% found once. The V end lost 1 base, the J end lost 4 bases, and 13 bases lay between the germline ends. CDR1 and CDR2 (germline): SGHTA, FQGNSA. This CDR3 contains 16 residues. A further study also used this sample, focusing on T cells in Graves' hyperthyroidism and ophthalmopathy. From that second work: Most clonotypes that expanded in the thyroid above 0.001 also showed up in blood.

The sample was peripheral blood mononuclear cells (PBMCs), taken at new diagnosis, from a patient treated with antithyroid drugs. V usage is TRBV7-2 and J usage is TRBJ2-2; D is perhaps TRBD2 (6 bases). The clonotype was recovered from a woman aged 18 to 35 with Graves disease. CDR3 nucleotides: TGTGCCAGCAGCTTAGTACCGGGACTCACCACCGGGGAGCTGTTTTTT. Protein product: CASSLVPGLTTGELFF.